This TCR beta chain was identified during a study of read filtering for tumor transcriptome and immune sequencing. The study, taken as a whole, reports: Single-read clonotypes: roughly 86% of IR-seq clonotypes (around 3.5% of reads), more than 70% of RNA-seq clonotypes (44.6% of reads). This fraction held mixed bone marrow immune cells after CD138-negative sorting.

This library used about 360 ng RNA and molecular barcoded adaptors spanning alpha/delta and beta/gamma chains. TCRdb re-called the reads through MiXCR, storing one row per CDR3 protein. The sample shows 39,000 or so distinct CDR3 sequences, more than 13% of them seen only once. Germline CDR1 SGHAT, CDR2 FQDESV (reference sequence). The CDR3 has 12 amino acids. Between the trimmed V and J ends, which lost 5 bases and 6 bases, there was a span of 9 bases. This clonotype was observed many times. Its antigen is not identified. The V gene is TRBV11-1, the J gene TRBJ2-3; D is uncertain. This TCR derives from a donor over 35 with multiple myeloma. What was sequenced was a population of CD138-negative cells sorted from bone marrow. CDR3 protein: CASSPSRDTQYF. For the CDR3, the DNA is TGTGCCAGCAGCCCCTCCCGGGATACGCAGTATTTT.